This TCR beta chain is drawn from a study of T-cell reconstitution after alpha-beta-depleted transplantation in children. During its preparation, the TCRbeta library received unique molecular identifiers. TCRdb re-analysed the PCR reads in MiXCR, keeping a single row per CDR3 protein. The data hold roughly 200,000 distinct CDR3 sequences, with around 9.5% observed a single time. With 0 bases clipped from V and 4 bases from J, the junction kept 5 bases outside the gene matches. There are 17 residues in the CDR3. CDR1 and CDR2 (germline): SGHVS, FQNEAQ. This clonotype was seen many times. The specimen was PBMCs from the stem cell graft donor, collected from the stem cell graft. This receptor was obtained from a human donor who donated a stem cell graft to a child with acute lymphoblastic leukemia. The chain carries TRBV7-8 and TRBJ2-2; 10 bases line up with TRBD1. CDR3 protein: CASSLARQGAFTGELFF. CDR3 bases: TGTGCCAGCAGCTTAGCGAGACAGGGGGCATTCACCGGGGAGCTGTTTTTT.